The 28 T cell receptor beta chains given below trace back to one sample, sequenced in a study of spatial heterogeneity in lung cancer. Time point: sample taken at primary tumor resection. One entry per CDR3 protein, called by TCRdb with MiXCR from the 5' RACE reads. The table has about 45,000 distinct CDR3 sequences, roughly 15% seen once. This material consisted of PBMCs, taken at surgery. These receptors all come from a male donor with early-stage non-small cell lung cancer.

The chain employs TRBV5-1 and TRBJ2-7; D assignment may be TRBD1 or TRBD2 (5 bases each). CDR1 and CDR2 (germline): SGHRS, YFSETQ. With 0 bases removed from V and 2 bases from J, the gap between germline ends came to 12 bases. The CDR3 spans 15 residues. The CDR3 here is CASSLAGAETYEQYF. The CDR3 DNA is TGCGCCAGCAGCTTGGCCGGGGCGGAAACCTACGAGCAGTACTTC.

This clonotype was picked up many times. The rearrangement joins TRBV24-1 to TRBJ2-3, with TRBD2 identical over 8 bases. The length of the CDR3 is 13 residues. Germline loops: CDR1 KGHDR, CDR2 SFDVKD. With 5 bases clipped from V and 7 bases from J, the junction kept 4 bases outside the gene matches. The CDR3 reads CATSGSGAYTQYF. Written as DNA, the CDR3 is TGTGCCACCAGTGGTAGCGGGGCCTATACGCAGTATTTT.

The sample holds many counts of this clonotype. The chain uses TRBV6-6 and TRBJ1-5; D unresolved. The V end lost 6 bases, the J end lost 3 bases, and 6 bases lay between the germline ends. The CDR3 is 12 residues long. Looked up from germline, CDR1 is MNHNY and CDR2 is SVGAGI (reference sequence). The CDR3 nucleotides are TGTGCCAGCAGGGACGTCAATCAGCCCCAGCATTTT. Translation gives CASRDVNQPQHF.

This clonotype was detected only a few times. This chain's CDR3 is CASRETGGNTEAFF. The CDR3 DNA follows: TGTGCCAGCAGAGAGACAGGGGGGAACACTGAAGCTTTCTTT. V is TRBV2 and J is TRBJ1-1, with 9 bases that match TRBD1. Germline V gene data show CDR1 as SNHLY and CDR2 as FYNNEI. This CDR3 region has 14 residues. The V gene end was trimmed by 6 bases and the J gene end by 1 base; junction bases not matched to a gene: 3.

In its sample, this clonotype was seen a few times. This sequence joins TRBV21-1 and TRBJ2-1; the table's TRBD1 call for D was not verified on the DNA. TRBV21-1 constitutes a pseudogene. The CDR3 totals 14 residues. For the CDR3, the DNA is TGTGCCAGCAGCAAAGTACAGGGGACTAATGAGCAGTTCTTC. It specifies CASSKVQGTNEQFF.

In this sample, this clonotype turned up a few times. The chain joins TRBV7-8 to TRBJ1-5; possibly TRBD1 for D (5 bases). The CDR3 has 14 amino acids. The germline gives CDR1 SGHVS, CDR2 FQNEAQ. The V end lost 1 base, the J end lost 3 bases, and 7 bases lay between the germline ends. CDR3 DNA: TGTGCCAGCAGCTTAGACAGGCCCAATCAGCCCCAGCATTTT. Translated: CASSLDRPNQPQHF.

This clonotype turned up a few times. The chain combines TRBV6-5 with TRBJ2-1; tentative D call: TRBD1 (6 bases). V was pared by 5 bases and J by 6 bases, with 17 bases between. Germline values: CDR1 MNHEY, CDR2 SVGAGI. The length of the CDR3 is 15 residues. As DNA, the CDR3 is TGTGCCAGCAGTACCCCCCGGACAGCCTTCAATGAGCAGTTCTTC. Protein sequence: CASSTPRTAFNEQFF.

In this sample, this clonotype turned up a few times. The chain is built from TRBV29-1 and TRBJ2-1; 14 nucleotides line up with TRBD2. The J segment lost 7 bases and the V segment lost 7 bases, leaving 3 bases of the junction unmatched. Germline assignment: CDR1 SQVTM and CDR2 ANQGSEA. There are 13 residues in the CDR3. CDR3 residues: CSARTSGRNEQFF. The DNA for the CDR3 is TGCAGCGCCCGGACTAGCGGGAGGAATGAGCAGTTCTTC.

This chain uses TRBV29-1 with TRBJ1-1, with no clear D. Trimming removed 3 bases at V and 3 bases at J, with 11 bases between. Germline V gene sequence: CDR1 SQVTM, CDR2 ANQGSEA. CDR3 length equals 13 residues. The chain's CDR3 is CSVEAEAYTEAFF. CDR3 DNA sequence: TGCAGCGTTGAGGCAGAAGCCTACACTGAAGCTTTCTTT.

Comment on this clonotype: Germline is not matched at one junction end, which may reflect a read error. The rearrangement links TRBV28 to TRBJ2-1, with TRBD2 as a possible D gene (5 bases). The V gene's germline CDR1 is MDHEN and CDR2 SYDVKM. This CDR3 spans 17 amino acids. The CDR3, as DNA: TGTGTCAGCAGTCCCCCGGGAATTGGCGGAGATTACAATGAGCAGTTCTTC. The encoded protein is CVSSPPGIGGDYNEQFF.

This clonotype was detected many times. The rearrangement joins TRBV20-1 to TRBJ2-1, with a weak D call TRBD2 (6 bases). V was cut by 6 bases and J by 5 bases, with 17 bases left in between. The germline CDR1 and CDR2 sequences are DFQATT and SNEGSKA (reference sequence). The length of the CDR3 is 14 residues. This chain's CDR3 is CSAPRDQGHNEQFF. CDR3 coding DNA: TGCAGTGCCCCGCGGGACCAGGGCCACAATGAGCAGTTCTTC.

This clonotype was observed at least ten times. The V gene is TRBV20-1, the J gene TRBJ1-1, with D tentatively TRBD1 (5 bases). The V end was cut by 8 bases, the J end by 1 base, with 14 bases between. This CDR3 contains 13 residues. CDR1 is DFQATT and CDR2 is SNEGSKA in the germline V gene (reference sequence). The CDR3 DNA follows: TGCAGTCCCTACGGAAGGGGGAACACTGAAGCTTTCTTT. This codes for CSPYGRGNTEAFF.

The rearrangement uses TRBV7-9 and TRBJ2-5; 7 bases map to TRBD1. The V gene's germline CDR1 is SEHNR and CDR2 FQNEAQ (reference sequence). Unmatched junction bases numbered 9, after V lost 1 base and J lost 4 bases. CDR3 length: 16 amino acids. CDR3 loop: CASSLGTGEWGETQYF. The CDR3 DNA reads TGTGCCAGCAGCTTAGGAACAGGGGAATGGGGAGAGACCCAGTACTTC.

This clonotype was seen only once. This chain connects TRBV7-9 to TRBJ2-3; 14 nucleotides align to TRBD2. The CDR3 sequence is 17 residues long. The V and J ends lost 0 bases and 3 bases, in that order; junction bases with no gene match: 2. The V gene's germline CDR1 is SEHNR and CDR2 FQNEAQ (reference sequence). The DNA for the CDR3 is TGTGCCAGCAGCTTAGCGGGACTAGCGGGAGTAACAGATACGCAGTATTTT. It is translated as CASSLAGLAGVTDTQYF.

This clonotype was detected a few times. The chain links TRBV20-1 to TRBJ1-1; D ambiguous. Trimming removed 6 bases from V and 3 bases from J, with 14 bases in between. Per germline, CDR1 DFQATT and CDR2 SNEGSKA (reference sequence). The CDR3 extends over 13 amino acids. The CDR3 protein is CSALDGPYTEAFF. Here the CDR3 DNA reads TGCAGTGCCCTGGACGGTCCGTACACTGAAGCTTTCTTT.

This chain connects TRBV4-3 to TRBJ2-3; 9 bases are a match to TRBD2. Unmatched junction bases numbered 10, after V lost 0 bases and J lost 6 bases. The CDR3 consists of 17 residues. CDR1 is LGHNA, CDR2 YSLEER, per germline. CDR3 coding DNA: TGCGCCAGCAGCCAAGATATCGCTAGCGGGACATCTGATACGCAGTATTTT. It yields the protein CASSQDIASGTSDTQYF.

This clonotype was recorded a few times. This chain uses TRBV6-6 with TRBJ1-6; perhaps TRBD1 as D (5 bases). The CDR3 covers 14 residues. V lost 6 bases and J lost 7, with 13 bases in between. Per the germline V gene, CDR1 is MNHNY and CDR2 is SVGAGI (reference sequence). Written as DNA, the CDR3 is TGTGCCAGCAGGAGGGACGGGGAAAATTCACCCCTCCACTTT. It yields the protein CASRRDGENSPLHF.

This clonotype was counted ten times or more. Its ends do not fully match the called genes, so a read error is possible. This sequence joins TRBV7-9 and TRBJ2-7; D uncertain. The length of the CDR3 is 12 residues. From germline, CDR1 is SEHNR and CDR2 FQNEAQ (reference sequence). DNA of the CDR3: TGTGCCAGCAGCTTAGCGGGGTCAAAAGTCAACTTC. It specifies CASSLAGSKVNF. Variable domain in full (rest from reference TRBV7-9 and TRBJ2-7): DTGVSQNPRHKITKRGQNVTFRCDPISEHNRLYWYRQTLGQGPEFLTYFQNEAQLEKSRLLSDRFSAERPKGSFSTLEIQRTEQGDSAMYLCASSLAGSKVNFGPGTRLTVT.

There are a few counts of this clonotype. The chain combines TRBV5-1 with TRBJ2-5, with 8 bases identical to TRBD1. V shed 0 bases and J 4 bases; nucleotides not matched to a gene: 5. The CDR3 totals 15 residues. CDR1 and CDR2 (germline): SGHRS, YFSETQ. The DNA of the CDR3 is TGCGCCAGCAGCTTGGGCGACAGGGGACCAGAGACCCAGTACTTC. This sequence encodes CASSLGDRGPETQYF.

The chain is built from TRBV27 and TRBJ2-5; perhaps TRBD1 as D (5 bases). Trimming left V 2 bases short and J 5 bases short, with 12 bases between. The CDR3 covers 14 residues. Germline CDR1 MNHEY, CDR2 SMNVEV (reference sequence). CDR3 in amino acids: CASSLGISGETQYF. The CDR3 region has the DNA TGTGCCAGCAGTTTAGGGATCTCAGGGGAGACCCAGTACTTC.

This clonotype was detected many times. The rearrangement links TRBV29-1 to TRBJ1-2, with D uncertain. This CDR3 contains 13 residues. Germline V gene sequence: CDR1 SQVTM, CDR2 ANQGSEA. Trimming cost V 2 bases and J 7 bases, with 14 bases left between them. This chain's CDR3 is CSVETLVAGGYTF. The CDR3 DNA is TGCAGCGTTGAAACCCTGGTGGCTGGTGGCTACACCTTC.

CDR3: CATSRPGTASTDTQYF. The CDR3 nucleotides read TGTGCCACCAGCAGACCCGGGACGGCGAGCACAGATACGCAGTATTTT. The chain uses TRBV15 and TRBJ2-3; either TRBD1 or TRBD2 may fit D (5 bases each). The CDR3 covers 16 residues. Trimming removed 2 bases at V and 0 bases at J, with 12 bases between. In germline, CDR1 is LNHNV, CDR2 YYDKDF (reference sequence).

The V call is TRBV12-3 or TRBV12-4, the J call TRBJ2-4; tentative D call: TRBD1 (5 bases). The CDR3 spans 12 residues. V lost 0 bases to trimming and J lost 9 bases, with 6 bases between them. DNA for the CDR3: TGTGCCAGCAGTTTAGCGCAGGGCATTCAGTACTTC. This gives the protein CASSLAQGIQYF.

This clonotype came up a few times. The chain couples TRBV6-1 to TRBJ1-3; TRBD1 might be the D (5 bases). Per the germline V gene, CDR1 is MNHNS and CDR2 is SASEGT. V was clipped by 6 bases and J by 0 bases, with 12 bases between them. The CDR3 runs 15 residues. CDR3 sequence (DNA): TGTGCCAGCAGCAAGTCAGGGAGCTCTGGAAACACCATATATTTT. Its translation: CASSKSGSSGNTIYF.

This clonotype has just a few counts. The chain joins TRBV2 to TRBJ2-1; D ambiguous. CDR3 length: 14 residues. Germline assignment: CDR1 SNHLY and CDR2 FYNNEI. Trimming removed 6 bases at V and 6 bases at J, with 15 bases between. The CDR3 is CASSFRARRNEQFF. The CDR3 DNA reads TGTGCCAGCAGCTTTCGGGCCCGCCGCAATGAGCAGTTCTTC.

This clonotype has a single count. V usage is TRBV18 and J usage is TRBJ1-3; possible D gene TRBD1, 5 bases. This CDR3 region has 13 residues. Trimming took off 3 bases at V and 4 bases at J, with 7 bases between the two ends. Germline lookup yields CDR1 KGHSH and CDR2 LQKENI. CDR3 coding DNA: TGTGCCAGCTCACCGGGGGTAGGAAACACCATATATTTT. The encoded protein is CASSPGVGNTIYF.

For the CDR3, the DNA is TGTGCCAGCAGCTTTCCGAGGTCCTTTAATGAAAAACTGTTTTTT. Translating gives CASSFPRSFNEKLFF. The chain employs TRBV7-9 and TRBJ1-4; no clear D. Between the trimmed V and J ends, which lost 3 bases and 4 bases, there was a span of 12 bases. Per germline, CDR1 SEHNR and CDR2 FQNEAQ (reference sequence). The CDR3 consists of 15 residues.

The CDR3 DNA reads as TGTGCCAGCTACTCTGGGGCCAACGTCCTGACTTTC. It encodes CASYSGANVLTF. The chain employs TRBV12-3 or TRBV12-4 and TRBJ2-6; D is unresolved. The CDR3 has 12 residues. The V end was cut by 8 bases, the J end by 0 bases, with 2 bases between.